This passage covers 12 T cell receptor beta chains from one sample sequenced in a study of T cell changes during pregnancy in multiple sclerosis. Sequenced by immunoSEQ multiplex PCR; TCRdb stores in-frame clones only, minus some. Here the sample spans roughly 38,000 clones, roughly 91% being singletons. Sequencing used CD8+ T cells from peripheral blood mononuclear cells, obtained in the first trimester of pregnancy. These receptor sequences come from a female donor with multiple sclerosis, enrolled in a pregnancy study.

The gene calls are TRBV19 and TRBJ2-7, with TRBD1 as a possible D gene (7 bases). CDR3 size: 14 residues. Germline CDR1 LNHDA, CDR2 SQIVND (reference sequence). Trimming removed 3 bases at V and 4 bases at J, with 13 bases between. Here the CDR3 DNA reads TGTGCCAGTAGTATGGCAGGGGGAGGATACGAGCAGTACTTC. This encodes CASSMAGGGYEQYF.

The CDR3 sequence is CASSSSDRGINGYTF. CDR3 sequence (DNA): TGTGCCAGCAGTTCGAGCGACAGGGGGATCAATGGCTACACCTTC. The chain links TRBV27 to TRBJ1-2, with TRBD1 matching over 9 bases. Germline V CDR1 and CDR2: MNHEY, SMNVEV (reference sequence). The CDR3 spans 15 residues. V dropped 4 bases and J dropped 6; count of bases not matched to a gene: 9.

The chain is built from TRBV29-1 and TRBJ1-2; 7 bases match TRBD1. CDR3 size: 12 residues. CDR1 and CDR2 (germline): SQVTM, ANQGSEA. The V and J ends lost 7 bases and 7 bases, in that order; junction bases with no gene match: 9. The CDR3, as DNA: TGCAGCGCTTCAGGGGGAATGGGTGGCTACACCTTC. Its protein is CSASGGMGGYTF.

This clone was counted a few times. The chain employs TRBV13 and TRBJ1-1; D call uncertain. The germline gives CDR1 PRHDT, CDR2 FYEKMQ (reference sequence). The CDR3 consists of 14 residues. The V and J ends lost 3 bases and 2 bases respectively, with 10 bases between them. The CDR3 reads CASSFSGINTEAFF. DNA for the CDR3: TGTGCCAGCAGCTTCTCCGGGATTAACACTGAAGCTTTCTTT.

The V and J genes are TRBV27 and TRBJ2-7; the D is unclear. V gave up 3 bases and J gave up 4 bases, with 10 bases separating them. CDR1 and CDR2 (germline): MNHEY, SMNVEV (reference sequence). This CDR3 has 13 residues. Here the CDR3 reads CASSFDNRYEQYF. The CDR3 DNA reads TGTGCCAGCAGTTTTGACAATCGTTACGAGCAGTACTTC.

This clone was seen just once. The chain combines TRBV5-1 with TRBJ1-5, with TRBD1 matching 11 bases. This CDR3 is built from 15 residues. V was clipped by 3 bases and J by 8 bases; unmatched bases: 7. The germline V gene encodes CDR1 SGHRS and CDR2 YFSETQ. The CDR3 protein is CASSWGTGGSKPQHF. CDR3 DNA sequence: TGCGCCAGCAGCTGGGGGACAGGGGGTTCTAAGCCCCAGCATTTT.

This clone has a handful of counts. The chain is built from TRBV30 and TRBJ2-2, with D perhaps matching TRBD2 (5 bases). This CDR3 region has 15 residues. The germline CDR1 and CDR2 sequences are GTSNPN and SVGIG (reference sequence). The V end lost 2 bases, the J end lost 5 bases, and 15 bases lay between the germline ends. The CDR3 DNA reads TGTGCCTGGAGTAACCGGGGTGTCGATACCGGGGAGCTGTTTTTT. Residues: CAWSNRGVDTGELFF.

This sequence joins TRBV9 and TRBJ2-3; the D is unclear. The germline V and J ends were trimmed by 0 bases and 0 bases, with 8 bases remaining between them. CDR3 size: 15 residues. Germline assignment: CDR1 SGDLS and CDR2 YYNGEE. This chain's CDR3 is CASSVAGRSTDTQYF. Written as DNA, the CDR3 is TGTGCCAGCAGCGTAGCTGGCAGAAGCACAGATACGCAGTATTTT.

V and J are TRBV7-9 and TRBJ1-1, with 7 bases that match TRBD1. The CDR3 is 16 amino acids. Germline V CDR1 and CDR2: SEHNR, FQNEAQ (reference sequence). Losses at the gene ends were 4 bases for V and 1 base for J; bases not matched to a gene: 9. CDR3 protein: CASSSYRAGGNTEAFF. Written as DNA, the CDR3 is TGTGCCAGCAGCTCCTACCGAGCAGGGGGGAACACTGAAGCTTTCTTT.

The chain recombines TRBV5-5 with TRBJ1-4, with TRBD1 identical over 7 bases. The V and J ends lost 4 bases and 6 bases, in that order; junction bases with no gene match: 6. CDR1 SGHKS and CDR2 YYEKEE come from the germline V gene (reference sequence). The length of the CDR3 is 14 residues. CDR3 in DNA: TGTGCCAGCAGCCAATCAACAGGGGATGAAAAACTGTTTTTT. Its protein is CASSQSTGDEKLFF.

This chain links TRBV2 with TRBJ1-2; D call uncertain. The CDR3 extends over 17 amino acids. V was clipped by 2 bases and J by 2 bases, with 18 bases between them. CDR1 and CDR2 (germline): SNHLY, FYNNEI. The CDR3 here is CASSELAADEINYGYTF. CDR3 DNA: TGTGCCAGCAGTGAACTGGCGGCCGATGAAATCAACTATGGCTACACCTTC.

This clone appeared once. The chain recombines TRBV5-6 with TRBJ1-2; D call uncertain. This CDR3 spans 15 amino acids. Germline V gives CDR1 SGHDT, CDR2 YYEEEE. Trimming cost V 0 bases and J 5 bases, with 14 bases left between them. Here the CDR3 reads CASSLVGLSPYGYTF. CDR3 bases: TGTGCCAGCAGCTTGGTCGGTCTAAGCCCTTATGGCTACACCTTC.